This T cell receptor (beta chain) was identified in a study of CD8 T cells in Susac syndrome. Random-hexamer reverse transcription was applied to about 0.5 to 1 ug RNA. TCRdb analysed the immunoSEQ multiplex PCR reads with MiXCR anew, one entry per CDR3 protein. The sample shows some 200,000 distinct CDR3 sequences, 95% of them seen only once. The source is a human donor with Susac syndrome. The material sequenced was CD8+ T cells from PBMCs.

CDR3 in amino acids: CASGGDSNQPQHF. The CDR3 region has the DNA TGTGCCAGCGGGGGTGACAGCAATCAGCCCCAGCATTTT. The genes are TRBV25-1 and TRBJ1-5; maybe TRBD1 (5 bases). With 8 bases removed from V and 1 base from J, the gap between germline ends came to 9 bases. The CDR3 contains 13 residues. The germline V gene has CDR1 MGHDK and CDR2 SYGVNS.